This is a list of T cell receptor beta chains from one sample in a study of T cells after yellow fever vaccination. TCRdb reanalysed the 5' RACE reads using MiXCR and keeps one entry per CDR3 protein. The sample lists about 260,000 distinct CDR3 sequences, roughly 13% occurring once. The specimen comprised CD4+ T cells sorted from PBMCs, sampled 45 days after the yellow fever booster vaccination. The receptors shown here come from a man aged 25-45 years who received the YFV17D yellow fever vaccine. CDR3s include the opening cysteine and the closing phenylalanine or tryptophan. The order of the fields is V gene, D gene, clone size, J gene, CDR3 DNA, CDR3 protein. D genes are given only for firm matches. Where a row states a size, it is once, few, many or the class of an expanded clone; other rows omit it.

TRBV20-1,TRBD1,few,TRBJ1-2,TGCAGTGCTAAAGACAGGGGGAGCTACTATGGCTACACCTTC,CSAKDRGSYYGYTF
TRBV29-1,-,few,TRBJ2-7,TGCAGCGTTGCAGCCCTGGGAACCGAGCAGTACTTC,CSVAALGTEQYF
TRBV10-3,-,few,TRBJ2-3,TGTGCCATCAGGCCCGGGGAAACAGATACGCAGTATTTT,CAIRPGETDTQYF
TRBV9,-,few,TRBJ2-5,TGTGCCAGCAGCGTACGGGCACAAGAGACCCAGTACTTC,CASSVRAQETQYF
TRBV20-1,TRBD2,-,TRBJ2-7,TGCAGTTCCCTAGCGGTCACGTCCTACGAGCAGTACTTC,CSSLAVTSYEQYF
TRBV24-1,TRBD1,-,TRBJ1-5,TGTGCCACCAGTGACCCTGACAGGGCCGACAATCAGCCCCAGCATTTT,CATSDPDRADNQPQHF
TRBV6-1,-,-,TRBJ2-3,TGTGCCAGCAGTGAATCGAGGGCTAGCACAGATACGCAGTATTTT,CASSESRASTDTQYF
TRBV6-1,-,-,TRBJ1-5,TGTGCCAGCACCCCAACCCACGGCAATCAGCCCCAGCATTTT,CASTPTHGNQPQHF
TRBV10-3,TRBD1,few,TRBJ2-7,TGTGCCTCAGGGGGCCGGGACGAGCAGTACTTC,CASGGRDEQYF
TRBV15,-,-,TRBJ2-1,TGTGCCACCAGCATCCACTACAATGAGCAGTTCTTC,CATSIHYNEQFF
TRBV4-3,TRBD2,-,TRBJ2-1,TGCGCCAGCAGCCAAGATAGCGGGAGGGCCCATGAGCAGTTCTTC,CASSQDSGRAHEQFF
TRBV18,-,-,TRBJ2-2,TGTGCCAGCTCACATCGGACGGAAACCGGGGAGCTGTTTTTT,CASSHRTETGELFF
TRBV19,TRBD2,few,TRBJ2-6,TGTGCCAGTAGAACGGCGGGGGGCTCTGGGGCCAACGTCCTGACTTTC,CASRTAGGSGANVLTF
TRBV7-6,-,-,TRBJ2-5,TGTGCCAGCAGCCAGACAGGGACCCAGTACTTC,CASSQTGTQYF
TRBV11-2,-,-,TRBJ1-1,TGTGCCAGCAGCTTAGCCAGGATAGTCGCTGAAGCTTTCTTT,CASSLARIVAEAFF
TRBV15,-,-,TRBJ2-3,TGTGCCACCAGCAGAGATACGGGGCCAGATGCGCAGTATTTT,CATSRDTGPDAQYF
TRBV5-5,TRBD1,few,TRBJ2-7,TGTGCCAGCAGCCAACAGACAGGGGTATTAACCGAGCAGTACTTC,CASSQQTGVLTEQYF
TRBV5-1,-,-,TRBJ1-5,TGCGCCAGCAGCTTGGGACCCTCGGGGCCCCAGCATTTT,CASSLGPSGPQHF
TRBV20-1,-,many,TRBJ1-4,TGCAGTGTTTACCAACCTGAGGAAAAACTGTTTTTT,CSVYQPEEKLFF
TRBV7-2,TRBD2,few,TRBJ2-7,TGTGCCAGCAGCTTAGCGCGGACTAGCCTATTCTCCTACGAGCAGTACTTC,CASSLARTSLFSYEQYF
TRBV7-2,TRBD2,-,TRBJ2-1,TGTGCCAGCAGCGTCGGGGGAGGGAACAATGAGCAGTTCTTC,CASSVGGGNNEQFF
TRBV5-1,TRBD1,few,TRBJ2-3,TGCGCCAGCAGCAAGATGACAGGGGGCAACACAGATACGCAGTATTTT,CASSKMTGGNTDTQYF
TRBV7-9,TRBD1,few,TRBJ1-2,TGTGCCAGCAGCTTAGCTTCGGACAGGGACGGCTACACCTTC,CASSLASDRDGYTF
TRBV4-3,TRBD2,-,TRBJ2-7,TGCGCCAGCAGCCAAGATGCACGGACTAGCGGATACTCCTACGAGCAGTACTTC,CASSQDARTSGYSYEQYF
TRBV20-1,TRBD2,few,TRBJ2-1,TGCAGTGCTAGAGAGGGACTAGCGGGATACCGCAATGAGCAGTTCTTC,CSAREGLAGYRNEQFF
TRBV3-1,-,-,TRBJ1-2,TGTGCCAGCAGCCCGGACGGTAACTATGGCTACACCTTC,CASSPDGNYGYTF
TRBV5-1,-,many,TRBJ1-1,TGTGCCAGCAGCTTAGTGGTGAACACTGAAGCTTTCTTT,CASSLVVNTEAFF
TRBV9,TRBD1,few,TRBJ2-7,TGTGCCAGCAGCGTTGGACAGGGGAATCGCGAGCAGTACTTC,CASSVGQGNREQYF
TRBV20-1,-,few,TRBJ2-7,TGCAGTGCTAGAGAAACCCAGGGAGACAGGACCTACGAGCAGTACTTC,CSARETQGDRTYEQYF
TRBV13,TRBD1,-,TRBJ2-7,TGTGCCAGCAGCCCCCGACAGGGTTTGATTTACGAGCAGTACTTC,CASSPRQGLIYEQYF
TRBV20-1,-,many,TRBJ1-2,TGCAGTGCTACAACAGGGTTTGATAATGGCTACACCTTC,CSATTGFDNGYTF
TRBV7-2,-,-,TRBJ2-7,TGTGCCAGCAGGATTACCGCGGGACTCCCCCGCGAGCAGTACTTC,CASRITAGLPREQYF
TRBV5-4,TRBD2,-,TRBJ2-5,TGTGCCAGCAGCCCTCGGGGGCGGGGGGAAGAGACCCAGTACTTC,CASSPRGRGEETQYF
TRBV5-7,TRBD2,few,TRBJ2-5,TGTGCCAGCAGCTTAAGGACTAGCGCTCAAGAGACCCAGTACTTC,CASSLRTSAQETQYF
TRBV5-8,-,-,TRBJ2-7,TGTGCCAGCAGTCGGACCGGGGCCCCCTACGAGCAGTACTTC,CASSRTGAPYEQYF
TRBV20-1,-,few,TRBJ2-1,TGCAGTGCTAGTATCCGGGCAAATGAGCAGTTCTTC,CSASIRANEQFF
TRBV7-9,-,few,TRBJ2-2,TGTGCCAGAACGACGGGAAACACCGGGGAGCTGTTTTTT,CARTTGNTGELFF
TRBV4-3,-,-,TRBJ2-7,TGCGCCAGCAGCCAAGATACTTGGTTGTCCCGGGAGTTATACTTC,CASSQDTWLSRELYF
TRBV7-3,TRBD2,-,TRBJ2-1,TGTGCCAGCAGTCTTACTAGCGGGGACTACAATGAGCAGTTCTTC,CASSLTSGDYNEQFF
TRBV2,TRBD2,-,TRBJ2-7,TGTGCCAGCAGTGAAGGACTAGCGGGAGGTCGACAGTACTTC,CASSEGLAGGRQYF
TRBV29-1,-,-,TRBJ2-5,TGCAGCGTTGCTCGGGCAGGGTCAGAGACCCAGTACTTC,CSVARAGSETQYF
TRBV6-2/TRBV6-3,TRBD2,few,TRBJ2-1,TGTGCCAGCAGTTACTTGGTAGCGGGTGACAATGAGCAGTTCTTC,CASSYLVAGDNEQFF
TRBV5-1,TRBD1,-,TRBJ1-1,TGCGCCAGCATGGACAGGGGCACTGAAGGTTTCTTT,CASMDRGTEGFF
TRBV5-1,TRBD2,-,TRBJ2-3,TGCGCCAGCAGCTTACCTAGCGGGAACACAGATACGCAGTATTTT,CASSLPSGNTDTQYF
TRBV10-3,-,few,TRBJ2-2,TGTGCCATCAGCGACAGGGAGGCGAATTTCGGGGAGCTGTTTTTT,CAISDREANFGELFF
TRBV6-2/TRBV6-3,TRBD2,-,TRBJ2-1,TGTGCCAGCAGCGGAACGGGTAGCGGGAGGCACAATGAGCAGTTCTTC,CASSGTGSGRHNEQFF
TRBV25-1,TRBD2,few,TRBJ2-6,TGTGCCAGCAGTGTAAATAGCGGGAGTAACTCTGGGGCCAACGTCCTGACTTTC,CASSVNSGSNSGANVLTF
TRBV7-2,-,many,TRBJ2-3,TGTGCCAGCAGCTTGGGGCAGAGCACAGATACGCAGTATTTT,CASSLGQSTDTQYF
TRBV7-2,-,-,TRBJ1-5,TGTGCCAGCAGCTCAATAGGTGGGCAGCCCCAGCATTTT,CASSSIGGQPQHF
TRBV3-1,-,-,TRBJ1-1,TGTGCCAGCAGCCAAGATCGTAAAGGGTGGCCTTTCTTT,CASSQDRKGWPFF
TRBV7-2,-,-,TRBJ1-6,TGTGCCAGCAGCCCAGCAGTCTCCTATAATTCACCCCTCCACTTT,CASSPAVSYNSPLHF
TRBV7-2,TRBD2,-,TRBJ2-5,TGTGCCAGCAGCTCCCCTAGCGGCCAAAAAGAGACCCAGTACTTC,CASSSPSGQKETQYF